These 19 T cell receptor beta chains originate from one sample sequenced in a study of T cell changes during pregnancy in multiple sclerosis. Method: immunoSEQ multiplex PCR; TCRdb's copy keeps in-frame clones and lacks some. This sample has around 50,000 clones; about 90% occur once, and the top ten carry approximately 0.6%. The sequencing used CD4+ T cells from peripheral blood mononuclear cells, collected after pregnancy. These receptor sequences come from a female donor with multiple sclerosis, enrolled in a pregnancy study.

The gene calls are TRBV27 and TRBJ2-2; D is possibly TRBD2 (5 bases). Germline V gives CDR1 MNHEY, CDR2 SMNVEV (reference sequence). CDR3 length: 19 amino acids. The ends were cut back, 3 bases at V and 2 bases at J, with 22 bases in the middle. The DNA of the CDR3 is TGTGCCAGCAGTTTCCGCCGTCCTTCTAGCTCTACCAACACCGGGGAGCTGTTTTTT. Translated, it gives CASSFRRPSSSTNTGELFF.

The chain links TRBV19 to TRBJ2-1, with 7 nucleotides matching TRBD2. This CDR3 has 14 residues. Unmatched junction bases numbered 5, after V lost 5 bases and J lost 4 bases. In germline, CDR1 is LNHDA, CDR2 SQIVND (reference sequence). DNA of the CDR3: TGTGCCAGTAGTGAGAGCGGGGTATACAATGAGCAGTTCTTC. Translating gives CASSESGVYNEQFF. Full variable domain (outside the CDR3, taken from reference TRBV19 and TRBJ2-1): DGGITQSPKYLFRKEGQNVTLSCEQNLNHDAMYWYRQDPGQGLRLIYYSQIVNDFQKGDIAEGYSVSREKKESFPLTVTSAQKNPTAFYLCASSESGVYNEQFFGPGTRLTVL.

The chain has TRBV29-1 and TRBJ1-1; TRBD1 matches 8 bases. Trimming at V came to 2 bases and at J to 5 bases, leaving 4 bases not matched to a gene. CDR1 is SQVTM, CDR2 ANQGSEA, per germline. The CDR3 loop spans 13 amino acids. The CDR3 nucleotides read TGCAGCGTTGAACAGGGGGCGCGGACTGAAGCTTTCTTT. Protein sequence: CSVEQGARTEAFF.

This clone was seen just once. V is TRBV27 and J is TRBJ1-1; 8 bases agree with TRBD1. CDR1 is MNHEY, CDR2 SMNVEV, per germline (reference sequence). With V trimmed by 5 bases and J by 3 bases, 8 bases remained unmatched. This CDR3 contains 15 residues. The CDR3 coding sequence is TGTGCCAGCAGTCCCGGACAGGGAACGTACACTGAAGCTTTCTTT. Encoded protein: CASSPGQGTYTEAFF.

This rearrangement joins TRBV5-6 to TRBJ2-3; 10 nucleotides align to TRBD2. The CDR3 spans 17 residues. Germline V gene data show CDR1 as SGHDT and CDR2 as YYEEEE. Trimming cost V 3 bases and J 0 bases; bases outside gene matches: 7. This CDR3 reads CASSSYLAGESTDTQYF. The CDR3 DNA follows: TGTGCCAGCAGCTCTTACCTAGCGGGGGAGAGCACAGATACGCAGTATTTT.

The V and J genes are TRBV7-3 and TRBJ2-2; a possible D gene is TRBD1 (5 bases). The CDR3 totals 13 residues. From germline, CDR1 is SGHTA and CDR2 FQGTGA. The ends were cut back, 3 bases at V and 5 bases at J, with 7 bases in the middle. CDR3 in DNA: TGTGCCAGCAGCTTTAAGGGGACCGGGGAGCTGTTTTTT. This translates into CASSFKGTGELFF.

The genes are TRBV9 and TRBJ1-6, with a weak D call TRBD1 (5 bases). The CDR3 runs to 15 residues. Germline CDR1 is SGDLS and CDR2 is YYNGEE. The V gene lost 4 bases and the J gene lost 7 bases, with 15 bases spanning the gap. The CDR3, as DNA: TGTGCCAGCAGCAAAGCCAGGGTGCGGAATTCACCCCTCCACTTT. It is translated as CASSKARVRNSPLHF.

This clone was picked up a small number of times. This chain uses TRBV4-2 with TRBJ2-7, with a weak D call TRBD2 (6 bases). V was shortened by 0 bases and J by 1 base, with 10 bases between the two germline ends. Germline CDR1 is LGHNA and CDR2 is YNFKEQ. The CDR3 loop spans 15 amino acids. The CDR3 loop reads CASSQESGESYEQYF. The DNA of the CDR3 is TGTGCCAGCAGCCAAGAATCGGGGGAGTCCTACGAGCAGTACTTC.

J is TRBJ2-3 and V is TRBV19, with D possibly matching TRBD1 (6 bases). Germline V gives CDR1 LNHDA, CDR2 SQIVND (reference sequence). The V gene lost 4 bases and the J gene lost 1 base, with 15 bases spanning the gap. The CDR3 totals 16 residues. The CDR3 region is CASSTYRTARTDTQYF. The CDR3 nucleotides are TGTGCCAGTAGTACCTACAGGACAGCCCGCACAGATACGCAGTATTTT.

This chain links TRBV2 with TRBJ1-5, with 10 bases fitting TRBD1. J gave up 4 bases and V 4 bases, and 10 bases lay outside the gene matches. This CDR3 is built from 17 residues. CDR1 and CDR2 (germline): SNHLY, FYNNEI. CDR3 nucleotide sequence: TGTGCCAGCAGTGGTTTAGACAGGGGGCGCTTAAATCAGCCCCAGCATTTT. Its protein product is CASSGLDRGRLNQPQHF.

This chain joins TRBV7-6 and TRBJ1-2; perhaps TRBD1 as D (5 bases). This CDR3 contains 13 residues. V lost 2 bases to trimming and J lost 7 bases, with 11 bases between them. Germline V gene sequence: CDR1 SGHVS, CDR2 FNYEAQ. The CDR3, as DNA: TGTGCCAGCAGCTTACGCAGGGAAACTGGCTACACCTTC. Encoded protein: CASSLRRETGYTF.

V gene TRBV5-1 combines with J gene TRBJ1-3; D ambiguous. Trimming left V 3 bases short and J 0 bases short, with 10 bases between. CDR3 size: 15 residues. Germline V gives CDR1 SGHRS, CDR2 YFSETQ. The CDR3 sequence is CASSYTAFSGNTIYF. CDR3 DNA: TGCGCCAGCAGCTATACAGCTTTCTCTGGAAACACCATATATTTT.

The chain carries TRBV5-6 and TRBJ2-3; 7 positions match TRBD1. The CDR3 has 15 amino acids. Germline V gene sequence: CDR1 SGHDT, CDR2 YYEEEE. With V trimmed by 4 bases and J by 1 base, 6 bases remained unmatched. CDR3 sequence: CASSPRQGGTDTQYF. The CDR3 nucleotides read TGTGCCAGCAGCCCGAGACAGGGCGGCACAGATACGCAGTATTTT.

The chain combines TRBV5-6 with TRBJ2-5, with 9 bases identical to TRBD1. The CDR3 sequence is 14 residues long. Trimming removed 4 bases from V and 3 bases from J; junction bases left unmatched: 4. Germline V lookup: CDR1 SGHDT, CDR2 YYEEEE. For the CDR3, the DNA is TGTGCCAGCAGCCCCCGGGACAGGGAAGAGACCCAGTACTTC. This encodes CASSPRDREETQYF.

This chain links TRBV27 with TRBJ2-1, with a tentative D call TRBD1 (5 bases). This CDR3 comprises 15 residues. Trimming left V 8 bases short and J 5 bases short, with 19 bases between. The V gene's germline CDR1 is MNHEY and CDR2 SMNVEV (reference sequence). Here the CDR3 DNA reads TGTGCCAGCCTTAGGGGTGGGCTCGGAGACAATGAGCAGTTCTTC. This translates into CASLRGGLGDNEQFF.

The chain joins TRBV4-1 to TRBJ1-2; D unresolved. The CDR3 covers 16 residues. V was pared by 1 base and J by 4 bases, with 16 bases between. The germline gives CDR1 MGHRA, CDR2 YSYEKL. CDR3 protein: CASSQGEKVPGYGYTF. The DNA for the CDR3 is TGCGCCAGCAGCCAAGGTGAAAAGGTCCCGGGCTATGGCTACACCTTC.

This clone was seen once. The chain uses TRBV11-1 and TRBJ1-2; 9 nucleotides match TRBD1. The CDR3 covers 14 residues. The trim removed 5 bases at V and 7 bases at J, leaving 8 bases unmatched. The germline V gene encodes CDR1 SGHAT and CDR2 FQDESV (reference sequence). The CDR3 region has the DNA TGTGCCAGCAGCCAAGGGACAGGGAATTTTGGCTACACCTTC. It yields the protein CASSQGTGNFGYTF.

Comments on this clone: This sample also contains other DNA sequences that code for the same CDR3. This chain connects TRBV11-3 to TRBJ2-3; 7 bases agree with TRBD1. The CDR3 is 15 amino acids. V trimming: 5 bases; J trimming: 2 bases; junction bases outside the gene matches: 7. Germline CDR1 reads SGHNT; CDR2 reads YENEEA. Here the CDR3 DNA reads TGTGCCAGCAGCCCCCGACAGGGATCCACAGATACGCAGTATTTT. It codes for CASSPRQGSTDTQYF.

The chain joins TRBV5-1 to TRBJ2-7; unclear D gene. This CDR3 has 14 residues. V lost 0 bases and J lost 2, with 9 bases in between. Germline loops: CDR1 SGHRS, CDR2 YFSETQ. The CDR3 coding sequence is TGCGCCAGCAGCTTGGAGTACGGAGCCTACGAGCAGTACTTC. This encodes CASSLEYGAYEQYF. Drawing the rest from reference TRBV5-1 and TRBJ2-7, the complete variable domain is KAGVTQTPRYLIKTRGQQVTLSCSPISGHRSVSWYQQTPGQGLQFLFEYFSETQRNKGNFPGRFSGRQFSNSRSEMNVSTLELGDSALYLCASSLEYGAYEQYFGPGTRLTVT.